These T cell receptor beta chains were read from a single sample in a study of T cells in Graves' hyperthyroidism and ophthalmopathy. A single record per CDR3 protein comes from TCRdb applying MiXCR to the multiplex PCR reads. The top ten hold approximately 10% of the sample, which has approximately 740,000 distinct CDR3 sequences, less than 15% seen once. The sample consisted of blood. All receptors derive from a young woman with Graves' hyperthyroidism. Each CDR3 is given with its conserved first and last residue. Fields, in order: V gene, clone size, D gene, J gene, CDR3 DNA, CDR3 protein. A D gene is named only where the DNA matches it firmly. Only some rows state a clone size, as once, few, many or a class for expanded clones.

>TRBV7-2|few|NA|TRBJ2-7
TGTGCCAGCAGCTTAAGAGAAATCTACGAGCAGTACTTC
CASSLREIYEQYF
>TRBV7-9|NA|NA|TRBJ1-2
TGTGCCAGCAGCTTATTTATGGGGGATTTCGACGGCTACACCTTC
CASSLFMGDFDGYTF
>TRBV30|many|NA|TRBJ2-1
TGTGCTTTTTTACCAACTCCCGCCTACAATGAGCAGTTCTTC
CAFLPTPAYNEQFF
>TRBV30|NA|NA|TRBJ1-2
TGTGCCTGGGACAGATTGGCTAACTATGGCTACACCTTC
CAWDRLANYGYTF
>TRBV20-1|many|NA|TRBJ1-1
TGCAGTGCTACACAAGGGACCGTGAGCACTGAAGCTTTCTTT
CSATQGTVSTEAFF
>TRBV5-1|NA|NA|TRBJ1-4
TGCGCCAGCAGCTTAAGTGACACGTGGAATGAAAAACTGTTTTTT
CASSLSDTWNEKLFF
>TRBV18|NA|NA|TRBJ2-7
TGTGCCAGCTCACCAGCTCAGGTTAAGGACGAGCAGTACTTC
CASSPAQVKDEQYF
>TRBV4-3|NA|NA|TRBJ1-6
TGCGCCAGCAGCCAAGAGTTCCCCGGCCCTAGTGCAGCTTCACCCCTCCACTTT
CASSQEFPGPSAASPLHF
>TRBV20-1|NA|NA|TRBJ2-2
TGCAGTGCTAGGCCGGGACTCCACACCGGGGAGCTGTTTTTT
CSARPGLHTGELFF
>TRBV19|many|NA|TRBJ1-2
TGTGCCACCAGAACGGTCGGGACCTCCTATGGCTACACCTTC
CATRTVGTSYGYTF
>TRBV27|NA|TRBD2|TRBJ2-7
TGTGCCAGCACCCCGGGAGGGGGGTTTTACGAGCAGTACTTC
CASTPGGGFYEQYF
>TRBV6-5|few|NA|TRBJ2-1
TGTGCCAGCAGTTCCGGGGACCACAATGAGCAGTTCTTC
CASSSGDHNEQFF
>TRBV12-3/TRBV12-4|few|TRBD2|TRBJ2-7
TGTGCCAGCAGCACTAGCGGGAGTGTCTACGAGCAGTACTTC
CASSTSGSVYEQYF
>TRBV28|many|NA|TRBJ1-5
TGTGCGAGCCAAGGAGGGAATAGCAATCAGCCCCAGCATTTT
CASQGGNSNQPQHF
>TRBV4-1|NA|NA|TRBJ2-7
TGCGCCAGCAGCCAAGTATATGGGGTTCTCGACTACGAGCAGTACTTC
CASSQVYGVLDYEQYF
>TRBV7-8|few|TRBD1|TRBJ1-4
TGTGCCAGCAGCCCCTCTTTAGGGACAGGACGGAATGAAAAACTGTTTTTT
CASSPSLGTGRNEKLFF
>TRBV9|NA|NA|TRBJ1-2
TGTGCCAGCAGCGTAGAAATGGGGACAGGCTACACCTTC
CASSVEMGTGYTF
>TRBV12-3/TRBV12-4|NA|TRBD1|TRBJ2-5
TGTGCCAGCAGCGAACCTGGGACAGAAGAGACCCAGTACTTC
CASSEPGTEETQYF
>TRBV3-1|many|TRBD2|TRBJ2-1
TGTGCCAGCAATGAGCGGGGCTCCTACAATGAGCAGTTCTTC
CASNERGSYNEQFF
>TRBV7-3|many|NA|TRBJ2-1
TGTGCCAGCAGCTTAAAAGGGGGTAATGAGCAGTTCTTC
CASSLKGGNEQFF
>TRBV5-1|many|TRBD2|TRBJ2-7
TGCGCCAGCAGCGTAATAGCGGGGAACGAGTACGAGCAGTACTTC
CASSVIAGNEYEQYF
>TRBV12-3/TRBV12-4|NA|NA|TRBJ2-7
TGTGCCAGCAGTTTAGCCACGTCCAATTACGAGCAGTACTTC
CASSLATSNYEQYF
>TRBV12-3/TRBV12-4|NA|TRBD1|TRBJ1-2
TGTGCCAGCAGGATACCGGGACAGGGTCCCGGTGGCTACACCTTC
CASRIPGQGPGGYTF
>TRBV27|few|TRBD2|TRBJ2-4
TGTGCCAGCAGTCCCGGACTAGCAATAGCCAAAAACATTCAGTACTTC
CASSPGLAIAKNIQYF
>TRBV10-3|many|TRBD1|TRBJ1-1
TGTGCCATCGCAGGGGGCATGAACACTGAAGCTTTCTTT
CAIAGGMNTEAFF
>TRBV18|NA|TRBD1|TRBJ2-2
TGTGCCAGCTCACGCGGACAGGTGGACACCGGGGAGCTGTTTTTT
CASSRGQVDTGELFF
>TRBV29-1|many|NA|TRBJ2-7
TGCAGCGTTGAGGTGCAGGGGAACCACGAGCAGTACTTC
CSVEVQGNHEQYF
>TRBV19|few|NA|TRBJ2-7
TGTGCCAGTAGTATAGCTAGCGAGTCCTACGAGCAGTACTTC
CASSIASESYEQYF
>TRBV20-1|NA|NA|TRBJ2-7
TGCAGTGCTAGAGATGAGGGGACCCAAAATTACGAGCAGTACTTC
CSARDEGTQNYEQYF
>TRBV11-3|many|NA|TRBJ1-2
TGTGCCAGCAGCTTGGAGCAGGCCTATGGCTACACCTTC
CASSLEQAYGYTF
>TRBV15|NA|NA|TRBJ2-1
TGTGCCACCAGCTTGAAGAGGAACTCCTACAATGAGCAGTTCTTC
CATSLKRNSYNEQFF
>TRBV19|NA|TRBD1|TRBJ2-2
TGTGCCAGTTCCCTCCCGCCGGGACAGGGGGCGACCGGGGAGCTGTTTTTT
CASSLPPGQGATGELFF
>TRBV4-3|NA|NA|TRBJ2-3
TGCGCCAGCAGCCAAGATCTAGGGGGGCTTCAGGATACGCAGTATTTT
CASSQDLGGLQDTQYF
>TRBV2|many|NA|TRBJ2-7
TGTGCCAGCAGCGCAGGGTTCTTGGAGCAGTACTTC
CASSAGFLEQYF
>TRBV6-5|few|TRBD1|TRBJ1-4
TGTGCCAGCAACTCCGGGACAGGGCATGAAAAACTGTTTTTT
CASNSGTGHEKLFF
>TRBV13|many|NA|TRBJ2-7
TGTGCCAGCAGCTGGGGCCACGAGCAGTACTTC
CASSWGHEQYF
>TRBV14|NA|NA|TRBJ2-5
TGTGCCAGCAGCCAACGCGAAAGGCGGGAGACCCAGTACTTC
CASSQRERRETQYF
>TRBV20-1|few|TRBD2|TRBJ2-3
TGCAGTGCAAAGCGGGAGGGGACAGATACGCAGTATTTT
CSAKREGTDTQYF
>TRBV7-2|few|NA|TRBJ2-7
TGTGCCAGCAGGCGTTGGGAAGGGTCCGAGCAGTACTTC
CASRRWEGSEQYF
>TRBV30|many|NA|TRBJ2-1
TGTGCCTGGAGTACAGGTGGGGGTCTTTCTGAGCAGTTCTTC
CAWSTGGGLSEQFF
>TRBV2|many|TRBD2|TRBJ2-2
TGTGCCAGCAGTACCAGCGGGAGAGCCACCGGGGAGCTGTTTTTT
CASSTSGRATGELFF
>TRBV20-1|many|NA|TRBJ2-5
TGCAGTGCTAGAGAGGGACGGGGGCCTGAGACCCAGTACTTC
CSAREGRGPETQYF
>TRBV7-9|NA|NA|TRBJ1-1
TGTGCCAGCAGCTTGGGATCAGGATACAGGACCACTGAAGCTTTCTTT
CASSLGSGYRTTEAFF
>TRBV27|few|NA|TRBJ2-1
TGTGCCAGCAGTTTAAGGTTAGCCCGTAACAATGAGCAGTTCTTC
CASSLRLARNNEQFF
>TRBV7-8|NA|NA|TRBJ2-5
TGTGCCAGCAGCCTCCGAGGAGGCGGGGAGGCCCAGTACTTC
CASSLRGGGEAQYF
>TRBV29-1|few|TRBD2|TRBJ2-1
TGCAGCGTCGCCGGCCGGGGGGGAGGTGAAGAGCAGTTCTTC
CSVAGRGGGEEQFF
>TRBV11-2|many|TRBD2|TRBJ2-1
TGTGCCAGCAGCTTCCTCACTAGCGGGAACTTCAATGAGCAGTTCTTC
CASSFLTSGNFNEQFF